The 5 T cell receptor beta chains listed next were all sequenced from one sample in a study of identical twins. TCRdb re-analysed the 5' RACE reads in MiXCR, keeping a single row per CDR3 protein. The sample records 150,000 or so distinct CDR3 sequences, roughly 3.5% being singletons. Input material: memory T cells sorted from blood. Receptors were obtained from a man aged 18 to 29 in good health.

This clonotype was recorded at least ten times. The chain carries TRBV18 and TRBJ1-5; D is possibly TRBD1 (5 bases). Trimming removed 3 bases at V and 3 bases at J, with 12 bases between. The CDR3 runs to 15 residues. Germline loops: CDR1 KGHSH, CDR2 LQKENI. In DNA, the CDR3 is TGTGCCAGCTCACCGGGGACGGACTTCAATCAGCCCCAGCATTTT. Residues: CASSPGTDFNQPQHF.

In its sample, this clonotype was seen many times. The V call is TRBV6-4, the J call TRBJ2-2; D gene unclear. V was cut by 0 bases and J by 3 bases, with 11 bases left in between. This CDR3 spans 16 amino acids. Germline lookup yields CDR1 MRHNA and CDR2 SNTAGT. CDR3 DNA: TGTGCCAGCAGTGACTCTACCGTCCCCCACACCGGGGAGCTGTTTTTT. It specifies CASSDSTVPHTGELFF.

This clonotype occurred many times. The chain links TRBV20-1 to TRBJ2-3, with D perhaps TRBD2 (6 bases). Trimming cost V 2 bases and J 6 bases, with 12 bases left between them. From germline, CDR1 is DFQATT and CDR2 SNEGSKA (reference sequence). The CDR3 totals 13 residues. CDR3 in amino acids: CSARLVGRDTQYF. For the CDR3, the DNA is TGCAGTGCTAGACTCGTTGGGAGGGATACGCAGTATTTT.

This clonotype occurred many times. The DNA for the CDR3 is TGCAGTGTACACCGGACAGCTAACACTGAAGCTTTCTTT. This encodes CSVHRTANTEAFF. V usage is TRBV20-1 and J usage is TRBJ1-1; D is possibly TRBD1 (6 bases). Trimming took off 7 bases at V and 2 bases at J, with 14 bases between the two ends. The germline V gene encodes CDR1 DFQATT and CDR2 SNEGSKA (reference sequence). This CDR3 has 13 amino acids.

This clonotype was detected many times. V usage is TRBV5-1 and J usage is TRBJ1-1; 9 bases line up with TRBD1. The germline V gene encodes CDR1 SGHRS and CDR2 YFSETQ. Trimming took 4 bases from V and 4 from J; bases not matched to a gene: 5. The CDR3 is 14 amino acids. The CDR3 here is CASSTGQGGTEAFF. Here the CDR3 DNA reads TGCGCCAGCAGCACGGGACAGGGTGGCACTGAAGCTTTCTTT.